A single sample gave rise to the 29 T cell receptor beta chains below, sequenced in a study of early T cells in non-severe SARS-CoV-2 infection. Each CDR3 protein gets one entry after TCRdb re-called the 5' RACE reads with MiXCR. This table holds around 60,000 distinct CDR3 sequences, approximately 14% found once. The sequencing input was whole blood. The receptors come from an adult who was a healthcare worker with PCR-confirmed SARS-CoV-2 infection or an uninfected control (not recorded which).

This clonotype occurred a few times. J is TRBJ2-1 and V is TRBV5-1; 13 bases match TRBD2. Germline loops: CDR1 SGHRS, CDR2 YFSETQ. V trimming: 4 bases; J trimming: 7 bases; junction bases outside the gene matches: 8. The CDR3 sequence is 16 residues long. The CDR3 DNA follows: TGCGCCAGCAGCCTTACTAGCGGGGGGGCCCTAAATGAGCAGTTCTTC. This translates into CASSLTSGGALNEQFF.

This clonotype was detected only a few times. V usage is TRBV7-2 and J usage is TRBJ1-3; D is unresolved. Trimming pared 1 base from V and 0 bases from J, leaving 10 bases between. CDR1 and CDR2 (germline): SGHTA, FQGNSA. The CDR3 spans 16 residues. CDR3 sequence: CASSLDPPYSGNTIYF. In DNA, the CDR3 is TGTGCCAGCAGCTTAGACCCGCCTTACTCTGGAAACACCATATATTTT.

The V and J genes are TRBV9 and TRBJ2-1, with no clear D. V lost 0 bases and J lost 5, with 12 bases in between. This CDR3 spans 15 amino acids. Per the germline V gene, CDR1 is SGDLS and CDR2 is YYNGEE. This CDR3 is CASSVGARTHNEQFF. Written as DNA, the CDR3 is TGTGCCAGCAGCGTAGGGGCGAGGACCCACAATGAGCAGTTCTTC.

In its sample, this clonotype was seen a few times. The rearrangement uses TRBV27 and TRBJ1-6; the D gene is possibly TRBD1 (6 bases). Germline loops: CDR1 MNHEY, CDR2 SMNVEV (reference sequence). The germline V and J ends were trimmed by 5 bases and 8 bases, with 13 bases remaining between them. CDR3 size: 14 residues. The CDR3 sequence: CASSPGTRYSPLHF. As DNA, the CDR3 is TGTGCCAGCAGTCCAGGGACAAGATATTCACCCCTCCACTTT.

The gene calls are TRBV7-2 and TRBJ2-5, with TRBD2 identical over 7 bases. V was clipped by 5 bases and J by 5 bases; unmatched bases: 11. The CDR3 spans 15 residues. CDR1 SGHTA and CDR2 FQGNSA come from the germline V gene. CDR3 nucleotide sequence: TGTGCCAGCAGCCCCTTACTAGCGAAGGGGGAGACCCAGTACTTC. This translates into CASSPLLAKGETQYF.

This clonotype has just one count. The J gene is TRBJ1-4, the V gene TRBV5-1; TRBD1 might be the D (6 bases). Germline loops: CDR1 SGHRS, CDR2 YFSETQ. Between the trimmed V and J ends, which lost 0 bases and 7 bases, there was a span of 19 bases. This CDR3 comprises 17 residues. This chain's CDR3 is CASSLGVTGTLSEKLFF. In DNA, the CDR3 is TGCGCCAGCAGCTTGGGAGTGACAGGAACACTTAGTGAAAAACTGTTTTTT.

A few counts support this clonotype. This chain joins TRBV2 and TRBJ2-1, with D possibly being TRBD2 (6 bases). V shed 5 bases and J shed 4 bases, with 15 bases lying between them. This CDR3 is 15 amino acids long. Germline CDR1 and CDR2: SNHLY and FYNNEI. The CDR3 sequence is CASSPGSPAYNEQFF. Here the CDR3 DNA reads TGTGCCAGCAGTCCCGGGAGCCCGGCATACAATGAGCAGTTCTTC.

This clonotype has just a few counts. The chain recombines TRBV6-1 with TRBJ2-2; D call uncertain. The germline V and J ends were trimmed by 3 bases and 2 bases, with 13 bases remaining between them. The CDR3 consists of 16 residues. The germline V gene has CDR1 MNHNS and CDR2 SASEGT. Here the CDR3 reads CASSELGLVNTGELFF. The CDR3 DNA reads TGTGCCAGCAGTGAGTTAGGGTTAGTCAACACCGGGGAGCTGTTTTTT.

This clonotype was counted many times. The chain links TRBV5-1 to TRBJ1-4; possible D gene TRBD1, 6 bases. This CDR3 is built from 15 residues. V lost 4 bases to trimming and J lost 8 bases, with 18 bases between them. The germline V gene encodes CDR1 SGHRS and CDR2 YFSETQ. The CDR3 sequence is CASSSGTLGREKLFF. Here the CDR3 DNA reads TGCGCCAGCAGCAGCGGGACATTAGGACGAGAAAAACTGTTTTTT.

The chain joins TRBV6-1 to TRBJ2-1; 9 positions match TRBD1. V lost 6 bases, J lost 8 bases, and 5 bases stayed unmatched. The CDR3 sequence is 13 residues long. From germline, CDR1 is MNHNS and CDR2 SASEGT. The CDR3 protein is CASRDRGWDEQFF. The CDR3 DNA reads TGTGCCAGCAGGGACAGGGGTTGGGATGAGCAGTTCTTC.

This clonotype has a count of ten or more. The chain recombines TRBV12-3 or TRBV12-4 with TRBJ2-7, with 9 bases aligning to TRBD2. The CDR3 loop spans 16 amino acids. The trim removed 7 bases at V and 3 bases at J, leaving 13 bases unmatched. Here the CDR3 reads CASTSGEWVGDYEQYF. For the CDR3, the DNA is TGTGCCAGCACTAGCGGGGAATGGGTTGGGGACTACGAGCAGTACTTC.

This clonotype was counted only a few times. This rearrangement joins TRBV20-1 to TRBJ1-2; D may be TRBD1 (6 bases). The CDR3 length is 11 residues. The V end lost 5 bases, the J end lost 5 bases, and 9 bases lay between the germline ends. From germline, CDR1 is DFQATT and CDR2 SNEGSKA (reference sequence). CDR3 sequence reads: CSAFTGYGYTF. CDR3 DNA sequence: TGCAGTGCTTTTACAGGGTATGGCTACACCTTC.

This clonotype was counted at least ten times. The gene calls are TRBV11-2 and TRBJ2-3, with 9 bases aligning to TRBD2. The V gene's germline CDR1 is SGHAT and CDR2 FQNNGV. This CDR3 spans 16 amino acids. The junction had 11 bases not matched to a gene; V was cut back by 5 bases and J by 5 bases. The DNA for the CDR3 is TGTGCCAGCAGCCGAGGGGAGCGGGGGGCATTAGATACGCAGTATTTT. This gives the protein CASSRGERGALDTQYF. The full variable domain, completed using reference TRBV11-2 and TRBJ2-3, is EAGVAQSPRYKIIEKRQSVAFWCNPISGHATLYWYQQILGQGPKLLIQFQNNGVVDDSQLPKDRFSAERLKGVDSTLKIQPAKLEDSAVYLCASSRGERGALDTQYFGPGTRLTVL.

This clonotype was recorded many times. The V call is TRBV9, the J call TRBJ1-1; D may be TRBD1 (5 bases). The germline CDR1 and CDR2 sequences are SGDLS and YYNGEE. The CDR3 sequence is 12 residues long. V shed 0 bases and J shed 5 bases, with 5 bases lying between them. In DNA, the CDR3 is TGTGCCAGCAGCGTAGGGGGGACTGAAGCTTTCTTT. Residues: CASSVGGTEAFF.

This clonotype was detected only a few times. The rearrangement links TRBV13 to TRBJ2-3; D is undetermined. This CDR3 is built from 14 residues. The V and J ends lost 5 bases and 8 bases respectively, with 17 bases between them. Germline loops: CDR1 PRHDT, CDR2 FYEKMQ (reference sequence). The CDR3 region has the DNA TGTGCCAGCAGCCCCGGACCCTCCTCGGGTACGCAGTATTTT. Its translation is CASSPGPSSGTQYF. Combining the CDR3 with reference TRBV13 and TRBJ2-3 gives the whole variable domain AAGVIQSPRHLIKEKRETATLKCYPIPRHDTVYWYQQGPGQDPQFLISFYEKMQSDKGSIPDRFSAQQFSDYHSELNMSSLELGDSALYFCASSPGPSSGTQYFGPGTRLTVL.

This clonotype was seen a handful of times. This chain joins TRBV20-1 and TRBJ2-4; D is unclear. V lost 4 bases, J lost 0 bases, and 10 bases lay in between. This CDR3 has 14 amino acids. Germline CDR1 DFQATT, CDR2 SNEGSKA (reference sequence). CDR3 nucleotide sequence: TGCAGTGCTAAGGACGATGAAGCCAAAAACATTCAGTACTTC. It translates to CSAKDDEAKNIQYF.

In its sample, this clonotype was seen a few times. The chain is built from TRBV12-3 or TRBV12-4 and TRBJ2-5, with TRBD2 identical over 8 bases. V lost 7 bases and J lost 2; bases outside the gene matches: 6. There are 14 residues in the CDR3. The CDR3 nucleotides are TGTGCCAGCACCGCCCGGGGGGGGCAAGAGACCCAGTACTTC. Residues: CASTARGGQETQYF.

This clonotype was counted only a few times. The J gene is TRBJ1-1, the V gene TRBV30; 7 nucleotides align to TRBD1. The J segment lost 4 bases and the V segment lost 0 bases, leaving 2 bases of the junction unmatched. Germline CDR1 reads GTSNPN; CDR2 reads SVGIG (reference sequence). The CDR3 has 13 residues. CDR3 loop: CAWSVEGATEAFF. CDR3 DNA sequence: TGTGCCTGGAGTGTTGAGGGGGCCACTGAAGCTTTCTTT. Full variable domain (missing parts from reference TRBV30 and TRBJ1-1): SQTIHQWPATLVQPVGSPLSLECTVEGTSNPNLYWYRQAAGRGLQLLFYSVGIGQISSEVPQNLSASRPQDRQFILSSKKLLLSDSGFYLCAWSVEGATEAFFGQGTRLTVV.

This clonotype was observed at least ten times. This rearrangement joins TRBV6-6 to TRBJ1-1; D is ambiguous. The ends were cut back, 0 bases at V and 0 bases at J, with 11 bases in the middle. CDR1 and CDR2 (germline): MNHNY, SVGAGI (reference sequence). The CDR3 runs to 16 residues. DNA for the CDR3: TGTGCCAGCAGTTACTCGATCGGTAGAATGAACACTGAAGCTTTCTTT. Translated: CASSYSIGRMNTEAFF.

This clonotype was counted many times. The chain recombines TRBV30 with TRBJ1-2; D gene uncertain. The CDR3 has 13 amino acids. The V end was cut by 5 bases, the J end by 4 bases, with 14 bases between. CDR1 is GTSNPN, CDR2 SVGIG, per germline (reference sequence). This CDR3 reads CAWASSVAYGYTF. The CDR3 DNA reads as TGTGCCTGGGCTAGCAGTGTAGCCTATGGCTACACCTTC.

This clonotype has at least ten counts. The V gene is TRBV5-1, the J gene TRBJ2-1, with 7 bases matching TRBD1. Germline V gene sequence: CDR1 SGHRS, CDR2 YFSETQ. The CDR3 length is 12 residues. Losses at the gene ends were 3 bases for V and 7 bases for J; bases not matched to a gene: 1. CDR3 in amino acids: CASSSQGNEQFF. For the CDR3, the DNA is TGCGCCAGCAGCTCACAGGGGAATGAGCAGTTCTTC.

Only a few counts were recorded for this clonotype. This chain links TRBV9 with TRBJ2-7, with a possible D match to TRBD1 (6 bases). The CDR3 extends over 13 amino acids. CDR1 and CDR2 (germline): SGDLS, YYNGEE. Trimming removed 3 bases from V and 2 bases from J, with 9 bases in between. CDR3 DNA sequence: TGTGCCAGCAGCGCATACAGGGCCTACGAGCAGTACTTC. Protein: CASSAYRAYEQYF.

The chain carries TRBV5-1 and TRBJ2-7, with D unclear. Deletions cut 4 bases from V and 4 bases from J, with 15 bases between. Germline lookup yields CDR1 SGHRS and CDR2 YFSETQ. CDR3 length: 14 residues. The CDR3 DNA reads TGCGCCAGCAGCGCGGACGGACGGCAGTACGAGCAGTACTTC. Translated: CASSADGRQYEQYF.

The chain links TRBV7-2 to TRBJ2-7; the D gene is possibly TRBD2 (7 bases). The CDR3 is 13 residues long. Germline CDR1 and CDR2: SGHTA and FQGNSA. Trimming shortened V by 11 bases and J by 1 base, and 15 bases separated the two germline ends. CDR3 sequence (DNA): TGTGCCGGGGGGGCAGTGTCATCCTACGAGCAGTACTTC. It translates to CAGGAVSSYEQYF. The whole variable domain, remainder taken from reference TRBV7-2 and TRBJ2-7, is GAGVSQSPSNKVTEKGKDVELRCDPISGHTALYWYRQSLGQGLEFLIYFQGNSAPDKSGLPSDRFSAERTGGSVSTLTIQRTQQEDSAVYLCAGGAVSSYEQYFGPGTRLTVT.

The table lists this clonotype with a few counts. This chain connects TRBV10-1 to TRBJ2-5, with 7 bases lining up with TRBD2. Germline CDR1 WNHNN, CDR2 SYGVQD (reference sequence). Losses at the gene ends were 6 bases for V and 1 base for J; bases not matched to a gene: 5. There are 14 residues in the CDR3. The CDR3 DNA is TGCGCCAGCAGCGCTGGCGGGGGCCAAGAGACCCAGTACTTC. It translates to CASSAGGGQETQYF.

The CDR3: CSVKLPTNEKLFF. In DNA form, the CDR3 reads TGCAGCGTGAAACTCCCAACTAATGAAAAACTGTTTTTT. This rearrangement joins TRBV29-1 to TRBJ1-4; D is undetermined. Germline loops: CDR1 SQVTM, CDR2 ANQGSEA. The CDR3 contains 13 residues. The V end was cut by 6 bases, the J end by 0 bases, with 8 bases between.

The gene calls are TRBV5-6 and TRBJ1-1; D not resolved. The CDR3 runs to 13 residues. V was clipped by 1 base and J by 4 bases, with 8 bases between them. Germline V gives CDR1 SGHDT, CDR2 YYEEEE. The DNA for the CDR3 is TGTGCCAGCAGCTTGTGGGGTCCCACTGAAGCTTTCTTT. Translating it yields CASSLWGPTEAFF.

The V and J genes are TRBV9 and TRBJ2-7; the D call may be TRBD1 or TRBD2 (5 bases each). The V end was cut by 1 base, the J end by 5 bases, with 13 bases between. Germline V gene data show CDR1 as SGDLS and CDR2 as YYNGEE. This CDR3 is built from 14 residues. The chain's CDR3 is CASSVNWGINEQYF. The CDR3 nucleotides are TGTGCCAGCAGCGTAAACTGGGGGATAAACGAGCAGTACTTC.

In this sample, this clonotype turned up many times. The chain has TRBV5-5 and TRBJ2-5; 7 bases map to TRBD1. Trimming removed 2 bases from V and 3 bases from J; junction bases left unmatched: 4. Germline assignment: CDR1 SGHKS and CDR2 YYEKEE (reference sequence). This CDR3 spans 14 amino acids. Here the CDR3 reads CASSFLGTEETQYF. The CDR3 nucleotides are TGTGCCAGCAGCTTCCTAGGGACAGAAGAGACCCAGTACTTC.